Presented here are 32 T cell receptor beta chains from one specimen sequenced in a study of CD8+ T cells in alopecia areata. Following extraction, RNA underwent reverse transcription to cDNA, which served as the sequencing template. Sequenced by immunoSEQ multiplex PCR; TCRdb stores in-frame clones only, minus some. The repertoire includes about 270,000 clones, around 64% of them detected once, and roughly 0.93% sits in the top ten. As to treatment: oral pan-JAK inhibitor, 5-10 mg twice daily. The material sequenced was CD4+ T cells sorted from blood, taken at approximately week 51, from a patient treated with tofacitinib. These TCRs come from a human donor with alopecia areata.

This clone has a handful of counts. J is TRBJ1-3 and V is TRBV10-3, with D unresolved. This CDR3 has 15 residues. V gave up 9 bases and J gave up 7 bases, with 22 bases separating them. Germline CDR1 reads ENHRY; CDR2 reads SYGVKD. CDR3 protein: CAIGDVVISGNTIYF. The DNA for the CDR3 is TGTGCCATAGGCGACGTGGTCATCTCCGGGAACACCATATATTTT.

The chain joins TRBV4-1 to TRBJ1-6; maybe TRBD1 (5 bases). Trimming pared 5 bases from V and 0 bases from J, leaving 17 bases between. CDR1 is MGHRA, CDR2 YSYEKL, per germline. The CDR3 length is 18 residues. CDR3 coding DNA: TGCGCCAGCAGCGGACCGGCGGGGGTGCGCTCCTATAATTCACCCCTCCACTTT. Protein: CASSGPAGVRSYNSPLHF.

This rearrangement joins TRBV30 to TRBJ1-5; unclear D gene. Per germline, CDR1 GTSNPN and CDR2 SVGIG (reference sequence). This CDR3 has 17 amino acids. V shed 3 bases and J shed 0 bases, with 18 bases lying between them. The CDR3 spells CAWRDGPIAYSNQPQHF. The CDR3 region has the DNA TGTGCCTGGAGAGACGGTCCAATCGCCTATAGCAATCAGCCCCAGCATTTT.

This sequence joins TRBV5-1 and TRBJ1-1, with 8 bases that match TRBD1. Germline CDR1 reads SGHRS; CDR2 reads YFSETQ. This CDR3 has 13 amino acids. The trim removed 3 bases at V and 9 bases at J, leaving 7 bases unmatched. The CDR3 bases are TGCGCCAGCAGCTCCCAGGACAGGGCCCAAGCTTTCTTT. Encoded protein: CASSSQDRAQAFF.

The chain links TRBV4-1 to TRBJ2-6; no firm D call. The CDR3 is made up of 15 amino acids. V was cut by 3 bases and J by 4 bases, with 10 bases left in between. Germline V gives CDR1 MGHRA, CDR2 YSYEKL. The CDR3 DNA is TGCGCCAGCAGCCAGCTTGAGAGAGGGGCCAACGTCCTGACTTTC. Its translation is CASSQLERGANVLTF.

This chain joins TRBV30 and TRBJ2-5, with 12 bases lining up with TRBD2. The V and J ends lost 5 bases and 1 base, in that order; junction bases with no gene match: 8. Germline CDR1 reads GTSNPN; CDR2 reads SVGIG (reference sequence). The length of the CDR3 is 16 residues. The CDR3 spells CAWGRPGLAGQETQYF. The DNA for the CDR3 is TGTGCCTGGGGAAGACCGGGACTAGCGGGCCAAGAGACCCAGTACTTC. Filled out from reference TRBV30 and TRBJ2-5, the complete variable domain reads SQTIHQWPATLVQPVGSPLSLECTVEGTSNPNLYWYRQAAGRGLQLLFYSVGIGQISSEVPQNLSASRPQDRQFILSSKKLLLSDSGFYLCAWGRPGLAGQETQYFGPGTRLLVL.

V is TRBV29-1 and J is TRBJ2-3; 8 nucleotides align to TRBD2. Germline CDR1 SQVTM, CDR2 ANQGSEA. The V and J ends lost 4 bases and 1 base, in that order; junction bases with no gene match: 1. The CDR3 runs to 13 residues. The CDR3 nucleotides read TGCAGCGTTGGAGCGGGGGGCACAGATACGCAGTATTTT. Protein sequence: CSVGAGGTDTQYF.

The J gene is TRBJ1-1, the V gene TRBV5-1; 8 bases are shared with TRBD1. CDR1 and CDR2 (germline): SGHRS, YFSETQ. Trimming at V came to 2 bases and at J to 5 bases, leaving 2 bases not matched to a gene. The CDR3 is 13 residues long. CDR3 DNA sequence: TGCGCCAGCAGCTTACAGGGGGAGACTGAAGCTTTCTTT. The encoded protein is CASSLQGETEAFF.

The rearrangement uses TRBV27 and TRBJ1-6, with D uncertain. V was pared by 7 bases and J by 7 bases, with 8 bases between. Germline lookup yields CDR1 MNHEY and CDR2 SMNVEV (reference sequence). The CDR3 spans 12 residues. The CDR3, as DNA: TGTGCCAGCACCCTCGGGAATTCACCCCTCCACTTT. It is translated as CASTLGNSPLHF.

The chain has TRBV6-5 and TRBJ2-5; the D call may be TRBD1 or TRBD2 (5 bases each). Trimming left V 2 bases short and J 7 bases short, with 17 bases between. The CDR3 loop spans 15 amino acids. CDR1 is MNHEY and CDR2 is SVGAGI in the germline V gene. CDR3: CASSYRGPLAGTQYF. The DNA for the CDR3 is TGTGCCAGCAGTTACCGGGGACCGCTCGCGGGGACCCAGTACTTC.

The chain employs TRBV7-9 and TRBJ1-6, with 8 bases matching TRBD1. The CDR3 sequence is 16 residues long. CDR1 is SEHNR and CDR2 is FQNEAQ in the germline V gene (reference sequence). The V gene end was trimmed by 5 bases and the J gene end by 6 bases; junction bases not matched to a gene: 9. The CDR3 nucleotides read TGTGCCAGCAGCCCGCCTCCAGGGGGCGGTAATTCACCCCTCCACTTT. It codes for CASSPPPGGGNSPLHF.

The CDR3 sequence: CSGLGRETQYF. CDR3 nucleotide sequence: TGCAGTGGGCTAGGTCGAGAGACCCAGTACTTC. The genes are TRBV20-1 and TRBJ2-5; no firm D call. CDR1 DFQATT and CDR2 SNEGSKA come from the germline V gene (reference sequence). The V and J ends lost 7 bases and 4 bases respectively, with 10 bases between them. The CDR3 sequence is 11 residues long.

In its sample, this clone was seen a few times. The chain couples TRBV4-1 to TRBJ1-1, with TRBD1 matching 7 bases. Per the germline V gene, CDR1 is MGHRA and CDR2 is YSYEKL. The V segment lost 6 bases and the J segment 4 bases; nucleotides outside the gene matches: 8. This CDR3 contains 14 residues. CDR3 coding DNA: TGCGCCAGCAGGCGACCAGGGGGGAGCACTGAAGCTTTCTTT. This gives the protein CASRRPGGSTEAFF.

This clone was seen just once. The CDR3 protein is CASSDLSEAFF. The CDR3 DNA sequence: TGTGCCAGCAGTGACCTGAGTGAAGCTTTCTTT. The chain carries TRBV25-1 and TRBJ1-1; D gene unclear. The CDR3 has 11 residues. V was shortened by 3 bases and J by 7 bases, with 6 bases between the two germline ends. CDR1 is MGHDK, CDR2 SYGVNS, per germline.

V gene TRBV5-1 combines with J gene TRBJ2-1, with TRBD2 identical over 11 bases. This CDR3 has 16 amino acids. Germline CDR1 is SGHRS and CDR2 is YFSETQ. V dropped 4 bases and J dropped 4; count of bases not matched to a gene: 7. CDR3 residues: CASSKSGTSGYNEQFF. As DNA, the CDR3 is TGCGCCAGCAGCAAGTCCGGGACTAGCGGATACAATGAGCAGTTCTTC.

The chain links TRBV6-5 to TRBJ1-6; no firm D call. The CDR3 length is 12 residues. Germline-derived CDR1 and CDR2 are MNHEY and SVGAGI. V dropped 7 bases and J dropped 9 bases, with 10 bases sitting between them. The CDR3 region has the DNA TGTGCCAGCACAACCCAGGCTTCACCCCTCCACTTT. Its translation: CASTTQASPLHF.

This clone was counted a single time. The chain employs TRBV4-1 and TRBJ1-2; 8 bases are shared with TRBD1. V lost 1 base and J lost 8; bases outside the gene matches: 3. Germline values: CDR1 MGHRA, CDR2 YSYEKL. The CDR3 consists of 13 residues. The CDR3 spells CASSQGTGYGYTF. CDR3 DNA: TGCGCCAGCAGCCAAGGGACAGGGTACGGCTACACCTTC.

The chain joins TRBV5-6 to TRBJ2-2; 9 bases fit TRBD1. The germline CDR1 and CDR2 sequences are SGHDT and YYEEEE. The CDR3 loop spans 17 amino acids. V trimming: 2 bases; J trimming: 5 bases; junction bases outside the gene matches: 10. CDR3 residues: CASSLLDRGPGTGELFF. The CDR3 DNA follows: TGTGCCAGCAGCTTACTGGACAGGGGACCAGGTACCGGGGAGCTGTTTTTT.

The genes are TRBV2 and TRBJ1-2; 10 bases agree with TRBD1. This CDR3 is built from 18 residues. Germline V gives CDR1 SNHLY, CDR2 FYNNEI. Trimming took 6 bases from V and 4 from J; bases not matched to a gene: 17. The CDR3 region is CASSGDLTGGDGFYGYTF. The CDR3 nucleotides read TGTGCCAGCAGCGGGGATTTGACAGGGGGCGACGGGTTCTATGGCTACACCTTC.

The chain joins TRBV5-6 to TRBJ1-6, with a tentative D call TRBD1 (5 bases). The CDR3 length is 14 residues. Trimming removed 5 bases at V and 5 bases at J, with 11 bases between. Germline V CDR1 and CDR2: SGHDT, YYEEEE. The CDR3 bases are TGTGCCAGCAGTCCTTGGGGCCATAATTCACCCCTCCACTTT. It translates to CASSPWGHNSPLHF.

The chain couples TRBV7-9 to TRBJ1-2; 8 bases fit TRBD1. CDR3 length: 14 amino acids. Germline V CDR1 and CDR2: SEHNR, FQNEAQ (reference sequence). The V and J ends lost 4 bases and 6 bases, in that order; junction bases with no gene match: 7. CDR3 in amino acids: CASSSTGVNDGYTF. For the CDR3, the DNA is TGTGCCAGCAGCTCGACAGGGGTGAACGATGGCTACACCTTC.

The chain is built from TRBV19 and TRBJ2-1; D may be TRBD2 (6 bases). V lost 7 bases to trimming and J lost 7 bases, with 20 bases between them. The germline V gene has CDR1 LNHDA and CDR2 SQIVND (reference sequence). The CDR3 sequence is 15 residues long. The CDR3 DNA follows: TGTGCCAGTATATCAGGAGCGGGCCAATTAAATGAGCAGTTCTTC. As protein: CASISGAGQLNEQFF.

The chain employs TRBV30 and TRBJ2-3; 10 bases agree with TRBD2. Germline-derived CDR1 and CDR2 are GTSNPN and SVGIG (reference sequence). V was clipped by 3 bases and J by 2 bases; unmatched bases: 5. The CDR3 length is 15 residues. This CDR3 reads CAWRPSGGYTDTQYF. DNA for the CDR3: TGTGCCTGGAGGCCTAGCGGGGGCTACACAGATACGCAGTATTTT.

This clone showed up just a few times. The rearrangement links TRBV11-2 to TRBJ2-5, with 8 bases fitting TRBD1. Germline trimming cut 2 bases from V and 5 bases from J; bases unmatched to any gene: 7. This CDR3 comprises 15 residues. Germline V gives CDR1 SGHAT, CDR2 FQNNGV. This CDR3 reads CASSLMTGEIETQYF. In DNA, the CDR3 is TGTGCCAGCAGCTTAATGACAGGGGAGATTGAGACCCAGTACTTC.

The rearrangement links TRBV10-3 to TRBJ1-4; no definite D call. The CDR3 runs 15 residues. The V gene's germline CDR1 is ENHRY and CDR2 SYGVKD. Between the trimmed V and J ends, which lost 2 bases and 0 bases, there was a span of 7 bases. CDR3 bases: TGTGCCATCAGTGAGGACGGAACAACTAATGAAAAACTGTTTTTT. Residues: CAISEDGTTNEKLFF.

The V gene is TRBV29-1, the J gene TRBJ2-7, with 10 bases matching TRBD1. The V gene end was trimmed by 6 bases and the J gene end by 6 bases; junction bases not matched to a gene: 11. This CDR3 is built from 14 residues. The germline V gene encodes CDR1 SQVTM and CDR2 ANQGSEA. This chain's CDR3 is CSVGWDRGRSEQYF. The CDR3 region has the DNA TGCAGCGTGGGATGGGACAGGGGTCGATCCGAGCAGTACTTC.

The V and J genes are TRBV7-3 and TRBJ2-5; TRBD1 aligns across 7 bases. Trimming took 5 bases from V and 2 from J; bases not matched to a gene: 8. The CDR3 spans 15 residues. Germline CDR1 and CDR2: SGHTA and FQGTGA. This chain's CDR3 is CASSPRPGQQETQYF. CDR3 nucleotide sequence: TGTGCCAGCAGCCCCAGACCGGGACAGCAAGAGACCCAGTACTTC.

Of note for this clone: This sample includes further DNA sequences coding for the same CDR3. This chain links TRBV29-1 with TRBJ1-1; D is ambiguous. The V end lost 4 bases, the J end lost 5 bases, and 8 bases lay between the germline ends. This CDR3 spans 11 amino acids. Germline assignment: CDR1 SQVTM and CDR2 ANQGSEA. CDR3 residues: CSVGTPTEAFF. The DNA for the CDR3 is TGCAGCGTTGGGACCCCGACTGAAGCTTTCTTT.

CDR3 nucleotides: TGCGCCAGCAGCCCGACTGGGGGCTTTGGTGGCTACACCTTC. Amino acid sequence: CASSPTGGFGGYTF. The chain combines TRBV5-1 with TRBJ1-2, with D perhaps matching TRBD1 (6 bases). V lost 4 bases and J 7 bases, leaving 17 bases between the germline ends. Germline assignment: CDR1 SGHRS and CDR2 YFSETQ. The length of the CDR3 is 14 residues.

This sequence joins TRBV29-1 and TRBJ2-3, with no clear D. Deletions cut 4 bases from V and 7 bases from J, with 6 bases between. Germline CDR1 SQVTM, CDR2 ANQGSEA. CDR3 length: 10 amino acids. The CDR3 DNA is TGCAGCGTTGGTATAAATACGCAGTATTTT. The encoded protein is CSVGINTQYF.

This sequence joins TRBV25-1 and TRBJ1-6; D gene ambiguous. CDR3 length: 15 amino acids. V was cut by 3 bases and J by 7 bases, with 13 bases left in between. Germline V gene data show CDR1 as MGHDK and CDR2 as SYGVNS. CDR3 nucleotides: TGTGCCAGCAGTGACGCTGGAGGGATCAATTCACCCCTCCACTTT. Translating it yields CASSDAGGINSPLHF. The whole variable domain, remainder taken from reference TRBV25-1 and TRBJ1-6, is EADIYQTPRYLVIGTGKKITLECSQTMGHDKMYWYQQDPGMELHLIHYSYGVNSTEKGDLSSESTVSRIRTEHFPLTLESARPSHTSQYLCASSDAGGINSPLHFGNGTRLTVT.

About this clone: The same CDR3 can be traced to other DNA sequences in this sample. The rearrangement joins TRBV9 to TRBJ2-1; 11 bases are shared with TRBD2. Trimming took 2 bases from V and 6 from J; bases not matched to a gene: 1. Germline CDR1 is SGDLS and CDR2 is YYNGEE. The CDR3 is made up of 14 amino acids. CDR3 region: CASSVGTSGNEQFF. The DNA of the CDR3 is TGTGCCAGCAGCGTTGGGACTAGCGGCAATGAGCAGTTCTTC. The full variable domain, rest sourced from reference TRBV9 and TRBJ2-1, is DSGVTQTPKHLITATGQRVTLRCSPRSGDLSVYWYQQSLDQGLQFLIQYYNGEERAKGNILERFSAQQFPDLHSELNLSSLELGDSALYFCASSVGTSGNEQFFGPGTRLTVL.